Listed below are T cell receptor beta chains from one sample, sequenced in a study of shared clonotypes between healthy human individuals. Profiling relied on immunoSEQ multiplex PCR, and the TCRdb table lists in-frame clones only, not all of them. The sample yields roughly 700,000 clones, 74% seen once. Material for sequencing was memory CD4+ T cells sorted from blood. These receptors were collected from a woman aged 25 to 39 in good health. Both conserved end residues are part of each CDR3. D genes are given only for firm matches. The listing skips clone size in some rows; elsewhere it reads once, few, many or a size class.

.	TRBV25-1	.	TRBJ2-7	TGTGCCAGCAGTAACCCGGCGGGGGCTGGGAAGGGGGTAGGGGAGCAGTACTTC	CASSNPAGAGKGVGEQYF
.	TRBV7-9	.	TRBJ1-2	TGTGCCAGCACCTACACTAAAGAGACCTATGGCTACACCTTC	CASTYTKETYGYTF
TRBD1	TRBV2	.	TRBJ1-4	TGTGCCAGCAGTGCACAGGGGCCTGCAACTAATGAAAAACTGTTTTTT	CASSAQGPATNEKLFF
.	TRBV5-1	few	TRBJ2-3	TGCGCCAGTTCTTCGAGCCCGCAAACAGATACGCAGTATTTT	CASSSSPQTDTQYF
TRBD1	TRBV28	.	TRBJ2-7	TGTGCCAGCAGTTTATTGACAGGGGGGCTCTACGAGCAGTACTTC	CASSLLTGGLYEQYF
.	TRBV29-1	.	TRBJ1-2	TGCAGCGTTGAGCAGAACTATGGCTACACCTTC	CSVEQNYGYTF
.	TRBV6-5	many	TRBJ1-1	TGTGCCAGCACCCGAGGGCAGGCGAACACTGAAGCTTTCTTT	CASTRGQANTEAFF
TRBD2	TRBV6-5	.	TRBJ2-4	TGTGCCAGCAGACCAACTAGCGGGACTGACATTCAGTACTTC	CASRPTSGTDIQYF
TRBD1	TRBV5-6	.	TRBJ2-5	TGTGCCAGCAGCTTTCCGGGACAGGGGATGAAAGAGACCCAGTACTTC	CASSFPGQGMKETQYF
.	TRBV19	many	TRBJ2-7	TGTGCCAGTAGTATAGACCCCTCGTTGGCCTCCTACGAGCAGTACTTC	CASSIDPSLASYEQYF
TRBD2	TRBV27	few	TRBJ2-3	TGTGCCAGCAGCCTCGGGGGGAGCACAGATACGCAGTATTTT	CASSLGGSTDTQYF
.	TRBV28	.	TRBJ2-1	TGTGCCAGCGTGGGCGGGGGCGACGATGAGCAGTTCTTC	CASVGGGDDEQFF
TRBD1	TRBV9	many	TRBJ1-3	TGTGCCAGCAGCGTGACAGGGGACGGAGGAAACACCATATATTTT	CASSVTGDGGNTIYF
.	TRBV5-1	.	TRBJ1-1	TGCGCCAGCAGCTTGGGGGGGCCCACTGAAGCTTTCTTT	CASSLGGPTEAFF
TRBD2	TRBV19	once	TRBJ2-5	TGTGCCAGTAGCCCCGCCCGACTAGCGGGAGGGACCCAGTACTTC	CASSPARLAGGTQYF
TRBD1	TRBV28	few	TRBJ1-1	TGTGCCAGCAGTGGACAACAGGGGGCGATTACTGAAGCTTTCTTT	CASSGQQGAITEAFF
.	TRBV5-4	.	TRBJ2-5	TGTGCCAGCAGCTTTTACCTAGGAGAGACCCAGTACTTC	CASSFYLGETQYF
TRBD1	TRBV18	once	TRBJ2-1	TGTGCCAGCTCAAAACGGGACAGGTCTTACAATGAGCAGTTCTTC	CASSKRDRSYNEQFF
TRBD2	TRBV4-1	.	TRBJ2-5	TGCGCCAGCAGCCGCCATGAGCGGGCGGGAGGGGAGAAGACCCAGTACTTC	CASSRHERAGGEKTQYF
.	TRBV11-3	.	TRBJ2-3	TGTGCCAGCAGCTTAAGTCGCACAGATACGCAGTATTTT	CASSLSRTDTQYF
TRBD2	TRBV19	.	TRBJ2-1	TGTGCCAGTAGTAAGTCTAGCGGGAGTAACGGCAATGAGCAGTTCTTC	CASSKSSGSNGNEQFF
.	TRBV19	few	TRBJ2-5	TGTGCCAGTAGTATACTCCACAATGAGGCCCAGTACTTC	CASSILHNEAQYF
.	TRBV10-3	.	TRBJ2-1	TGTGCCATCAGTATACAGGTAGATAGTGAGCAGTTCTTC	CAISIQVDSEQFF
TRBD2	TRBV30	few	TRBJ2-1	TGTGCCTGGCGGGGAGCGGGGGCCGAGCAGTTCTTC	CAWRGAGAEQFF
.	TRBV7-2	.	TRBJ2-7	TGTGCCAGCAGCTCCGCTAATAAGGGCTACGAGCAGTACTTC	CASSSANKGYEQYF
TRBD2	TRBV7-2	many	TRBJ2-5	TGTGCCAGCAGCTCCGGGACTATGCGCGAGACCCAGTACTTC	CASSSGTMRETQYF
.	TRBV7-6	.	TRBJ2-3	TGTGCCAGCAGCCCAAGGGGATATAGGACAGATACGCAGTATTTT	CASSPRGYRTDTQYF
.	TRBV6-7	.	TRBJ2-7	TGTGCCAGCACCCTGGACTCCTCCTACGAGCAGTACTTC	CASTLDSSYEQYF
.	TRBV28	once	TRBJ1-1	TGTGCCAGCAGTTTATCGCAGGGGACTGAAGCTTTCTTT	CASSLSQGTEAFF
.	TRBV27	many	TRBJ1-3	TGTGCCAGCAGTCCGACAGGAGGAAACACCATATATTTT	CASSPTGGNTIYF
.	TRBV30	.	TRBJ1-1	TGTGCCTGGGGGGGACAACTCTACACTGAAGCTTTCTTT	CAWGGQLYTEAFF
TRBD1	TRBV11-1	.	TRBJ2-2	TGTGCCAGCAGCCAATGGACAGGGTCGCCCGAGCTGTTTTTT	CASSQWTGSPELFF
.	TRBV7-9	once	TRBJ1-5	TGTGCCAGCAGCTTAGGGGCTGCTAGTCAGCCCCAGCATTTT	CASSLGAASQPQHF
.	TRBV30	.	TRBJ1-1	TGTGCCTGGAGTAGGGGCTTCCCACCCACTGAAGCTTTCTTT	CAWSRGFPPTEAFF
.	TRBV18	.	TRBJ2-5	TGTGCTAGCTCACCTGGACTCCAAGAGACCCAGTACTTC	CASSPGLQETQYF
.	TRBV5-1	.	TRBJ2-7	TGCGCCAGCAAGGTCCAGGTTGACTACGAGCAGTACTTC	CASKVQVDYEQYF
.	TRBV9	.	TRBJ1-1	TGTGCCAGCAGCGCGACAGGGAACACTGAAGCTTTCTTT	CASSATGNTEAFF
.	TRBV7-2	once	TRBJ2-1	TGTGCCAGCAGTTTTCGTCGTGGGAGCTCCTACAATGAGCAGTTCTTC	CASSFRRGSSYNEQFF
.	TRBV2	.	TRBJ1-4	TGTGCCAGCAGTCGCCTTCGGAGATTCCGGGACCACGGTAATGAAAAACTGTTTTTT	CASSRLRRFRDHGNEKLFF
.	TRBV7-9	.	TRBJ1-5	TGTGCCAGCTCACTTGGGGGATTTGAGCCCCAGCATTTT	CASSLGGFEPQHF
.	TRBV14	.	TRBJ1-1	TGTGCCAGCAGTCTACAGGGGAACACTGAAGCTTTCTTT	CASSLQGNTEAFF
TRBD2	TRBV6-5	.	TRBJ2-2	TGTGCCAGCAGGAAAAGCGGGAGTGGCGGGGAGCTGTTTTTT	CASRKSGSGGELFF
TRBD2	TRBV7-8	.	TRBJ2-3	TGTGCCAGCCAGGGGCTAGCGGGAGTCGGGAGGACAGATACGCAGTATTTT	CASQGLAGVGRTDTQYF
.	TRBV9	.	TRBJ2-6	TGTGCCAGCAGAGGGACGGCGTCTGGGGCCAACGTCCTGACTTTC	CASRGTASGANVLTF
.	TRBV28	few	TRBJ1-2	TGTGCCAGCAGTTTATCACAGTCTTACTATGGCTACACCTTC	CASSLSQSYYGYTF
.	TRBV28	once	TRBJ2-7	TGTGCCAGCTCAAGTTCGGGAGAAGTCCCCTACGAGCAGTACTTC	CASSSSGEVPYEQYF
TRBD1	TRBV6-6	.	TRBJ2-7	TGTGCCAGCAGTTCGACAGGGAACGAGCAGTACTTC	CASSSTGNEQYF
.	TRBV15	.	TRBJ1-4	TGTGCCACCAGCAGAGATATAACCGAGGGAAAACTGTTTTTT	CATSRDITEGKLFF
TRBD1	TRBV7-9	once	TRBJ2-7	TGTGCCAGCAGCTTAAGCGCAGGGGGCGCGTACGAGCAGTACTTC	CASSLSAGGAYEQYF
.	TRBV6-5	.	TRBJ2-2	TGTGCCAGCAGCAGGGGAACAGCCAACACCGGGGAGCTGTTTTTT	CASSRGTANTGELFF
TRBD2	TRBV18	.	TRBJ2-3	TGTGCCAGCTCCCCGGGGGGGCCTGATACGCAGTATTTT	CASSPGGPDTQYF
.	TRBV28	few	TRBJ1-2	TGTGCCAGCAGACCACCGCCCTACTATGGCTACACCTTC	CASRPPPYYGYTF
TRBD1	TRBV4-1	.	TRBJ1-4	TGCGCCAGCAGCCAACTCACAGGGGCTGTTGAAAAACTGTTTTTT	CASSQLTGAVEKLFF
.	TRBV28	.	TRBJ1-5	TGTGCCAGCTCCACCAAAGGACTGATAGATCAGCCCCAGCATTTT	CASSTKGLIDQPQHF
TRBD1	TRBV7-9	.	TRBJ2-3	TGTGCCAGCAGCTCGGAAGGGGGCCGGCAGTATTTT	CASSSEGGRQYF